Relative to its sample, the clone carrying this TCR beta chain is medium-sized. What it recognizes is unknown. The sample comes from a study of vaccination and CD4 T cells after COVID-19. Study-level background: Nasal swab PCR had detected SARS-CoV-2 in convalescent patients, several mild and one severe. The cells were exposed to overlapping spike peptides originating from SARS-CoV-2, HCoV-NL63, HCoV-OC43 and HCoV-229E for stimulation. Study-wide results and limits: Convalescent patients saw a median approximately 90% of their reactive clones show up only after vaccination.

This CDR3 is built from 17 residues. Germline V gene lookup returns CDR1 DFQATT and CDR2 SNEGSKA (reference sequence). Trimming at V came to 5 bases and at J to 9 bases, leaving 19 bases not matched to a gene. This sample's treatment: approximately nine-day PBMC culture with coronavirus spike peptide pools or control peptides (ViraFEST assay). Cultured CD4+ T-cell DNA underwent Oncomine TCR Beta short-read sequencing. TCRdb reprocessed the PCR reads via MiXCR and lists one record per CDR3 protein. The sample lists under 8,000 distinct CDR3 sequences, roughly 22% seen once, with 20% to 30% in the top ten.

The TCR sequence derives from a human donor who had recovered from COVID-19. The material was CD4+ T cells from blood, cultured in vitro, obtained after SARS-CoV-2 vaccination. The rearrangement links TRBV20-1 to TRBJ1-6; 7 bases agree with TRBD1. The CDR3 spells CSASETGQRMRGSPLHF. The CDR3 DNA reads TGCAGTGCTTCCGAAACGGGACAGAGGATGAGGGGTTCACCCCTCCACTTT.